The present T cell receptor beta chain was sequenced within a study of lymphopenia after photon versus proton radiotherapy. Sequenced by immunoSEQ multiplex PCR; TCRdb stores in-frame clones only, minus some. This table holds 30,000 or so clones, roughly 90% found once. As to this clone: Its antigen is as yet unknown.

V was shortened by 4 bases and J by 5 bases, with 13 bases between the two germline ends. This CDR3 is built from 14 residues. The germline CDR1 and CDR2 sequences are MGHRA and YSYEKL. General study results and limits: After lymphocyte nadir, photon-treated repertoires showed oligoclonal expansion, especially CD8+ Temra. Under photons, naive T cells and diversity fell while effector/memory populations rose.

The sample here was peripheral blood, taken from a patient treated with proton-based radiotherapy. The source is a woman aged 55 to 70 with cholangiocarcinoma. Some clones in this sample may be carry-over from other donors' samples. The rearrangement joins TRBV4-1 to TRBJ2-3; a weak D match, TRBD2 (7 bases). CDR3 region: CASSPGASGDTQYF. The CDR3, as DNA: TGCGCCAGCAGCCCGGGGGCTAGCGGAGATACGCAGTATTTT.